Here is one T cell receptor beta chain with its context. Only in-frame clones appear in the TCRdb table, and some are missing; sequencing was by immunoSEQ multiplex PCR. Here the sample spans under 350,000 clones, around 85% being singletons. Losses at the gene ends were 2 bases for V and 6 bases for J; bases not matched to a gene: 8. Germline V gives CDR1 KGHDR, CDR2 SFDVKD. The CDR3 covers 15 residues. This sample is drawn from a study of blood T cell repertoires in COVID-19. Study-wide background: T cells, B-cell-depleted T cells, or PBMCs supplied cDNA or gDNA.

The sample consisted of peripheral blood. This receptor was identified in a human donor in a cohort sampled during active COVID-19. The chain links TRBV24-1 to TRBJ1-2; 7 bases line up with TRBD1. CDR3 protein: CATSDSDRADNGYTF. The CDR3 coding sequence is TGTGCCACCAGTGATTCCGACAGGGCGGATAATGGCTACACCTTC.